This T cell receptor beta chain was found in a study of response to subunit inactivated influenza vaccine. TCRdb fed the RT-PCR reads into MiXCR, producing one record per CDR3 protein. The sample shows roughly 570,000 distinct CDR3 sequences, about an eighth of them seen only once. V trimming: 5 bases; J trimming: 9 bases; junction bases outside the gene matches: 7. This CDR3 has 14 residues. In germline, CDR1 is SGHTA, CDR2 FQGTGA. This clonotype was observed a handful of times. The target antigen is unknown. Study-level points and caveats: Authors suggested few new T cells are recruited by each seasonal influenza vaccination.

This receptor was identified in a man aged 50-60 years who received an inactivated influenza vaccine. The chain couples TRBV7-3 to TRBJ2-3; 11 bases line up with TRBD2. This material consisted of PBMCs from blood, taken roughly 47 days after vaccination. The CDR3 spells CASSPGTSGLTQYF. The CDR3 region has the DNA TGTGCCAGCAGCCCTGGGACTAGCGGCCTAACGCAGTATTTT.